A selection of T cell receptor beta chains follows, all from one sample in a study of OX40 agonist ivuxolimab in advanced cancers. The data were produced by immunoSEQ multiplex PCR, yet TCRdb's version contains in-frame clones alone and is incomplete. Found here are tens of thousands of clones, roughly 84% of them singletons; the top ten hold 0.9% to 1.2%. Material: CD4+ or CD8+ T cells sorted from blood, obtained in a trial of the OX40 agonist ivuxolimab. The receptors derive from an adult with an advanced solid tumor such as melanoma, head and neck, liver or kidney cancer. Each CDR3 is given with its conserved first and last residue. The D gene is left open where the match is weak. Not all rows give a size; the values are once, few, many and, for expanded clones, a class.

v_call: TRBV14
clone_size: NA
j_call: TRBJ1-4
d_call: NA
cdr3_nt: TGTGCCAGCAGCCGGGCCAGAACTAATGAAAAACTGTTTTTT
cdr3_aa: CASSRARTNEKLFF

v_call: TRBV30
clone_size: NA
j_call: TRBJ2-3
d_call: TRBD2
cdr3_nt: TGTGCCTCCGGAGCGGGGGACCTCCCCTACACAGATACGCAGTATTTT
cdr3_aa: CASGAGDLPYTDTQYF

v_call: TRBV7-9
clone_size: NA
j_call: TRBJ1-6
d_call: NA
cdr3_nt: TGTGCCAGCAGCTCCTACACCCTCGAAGGATGGTCACCCCTCCACTTT
cdr3_aa: CASSSYTLEGWSPLHF

v_call: TRBV6-1
clone_size: NA
j_call: TRBJ2-2
d_call: TRBD1
cdr3_nt: TGTGCCAGCAGTGAAAGGACAGGGGGCACCGGGGAGCTGTTTTTT
cdr3_aa: CASSERTGGTGELFF

v_call: TRBV28
clone_size: NA
j_call: TRBJ2-5
d_call: TRBD1
cdr3_nt: TGTGCCAGCAGTACGCGACAGGGGAGAGAGACCCAGTACTTC
cdr3_aa: CASSTRQGRETQYF

v_call: TRBV5-1
clone_size: NA
j_call: TRBJ2-1
d_call: NA
cdr3_nt: TGCGCCAGCAGCTTGGGCGTAGACGATGAGCAGTTCTTC
cdr3_aa: CASSLGVDDEQFF

v_call: TRBV4-1
clone_size: NA
j_call: TRBJ1-3
d_call: TRBD1
cdr3_nt: TGCGCCAGCAGCCAAGTCCGGGACAGTAACACCATATATTTT
cdr3_aa: CASSQVRDSNTIYF

v_call: TRBV7-3
clone_size: NA
j_call: TRBJ2-1
d_call: NA
cdr3_nt: TGTGCCAGCAGCTTAATGGGGGGGCACAATGAGCAGTTCTTC
cdr3_aa: CASSLMGGHNEQFF

v_call: TRBV11-2
clone_size: NA
j_call: TRBJ2-3
d_call: NA
cdr3_nt: TGTGCCAGCAGCGTCCTCAGGGGCGGAGGCACAGATACGCAGTATTTT
cdr3_aa: CASSVLRGGGTDTQYF

v_call: TRBV7-2
clone_size: NA
j_call: TRBJ2-1
d_call: NA
cdr3_nt: TGTGCCAGCAGCTTAAACAGATACAATGAGCAGTTCTTC
cdr3_aa: CASSLNRYNEQFF

v_call: TRBV19
clone_size: once
j_call: TRBJ2-7
d_call: NA
cdr3_nt: TGTGCCAGTAGTATAGATCAACAGAGCTCCTACGAGCAGTACTTC
cdr3_aa: CASSIDQQSSYEQYF

v_call: TRBV29-1
clone_size: NA
j_call: TRBJ2-1
d_call: TRBD2
cdr3_nt: TGCAGCATGGAAAAGACTAGCGGATACAATGAGCAGTTCTTC
cdr3_aa: CSMEKTSGYNEQFF

v_call: TRBV9
clone_size: NA
j_call: TRBJ1-2
d_call: NA
cdr3_nt: TGTGCCAGCAGCGTAGCTACTGGTGGTGGGGTTGGGGGCTACACCTTC
cdr3_aa: CASSVATGGGVGGYTF

v_call: TRBV6-1
clone_size: NA
j_call: TRBJ1-5
d_call: NA
cdr3_nt: TGTGCCAGCAGTAAGACGAGCGTAGGGCAGCCCCAGCATTTT
cdr3_aa: CASSKTSVGQPQHF

v_call: TRBV11-3
clone_size: NA
j_call: TRBJ2-7
d_call: NA
cdr3_nt: TGTGCCAGCAGCTTATCCGGGACACCGACCTACGAGCAGTACTTC
cdr3_aa: CASSLSGTPTYEQYF

v_call: TRBV7-8
clone_size: once
j_call: TRBJ2-5
d_call: TRBD1
cdr3_nt: TGTGCCAGCAGCTTAGCCCCAACTTATGGGACAGGGGCTCAAGAGACCCAGTACTTC
cdr3_aa: CASSLAPTYGTGAQETQYF

v_call: TRBV7-3
clone_size: NA
j_call: TRBJ2-1
d_call: NA
cdr3_nt: TGTGCCAGCAGCTCCATAAGGGGGGCGGATGAGCAGTTCTTC
cdr3_aa: CASSSIRGADEQFF

v_call: TRBV7-6
clone_size: once
j_call: TRBJ2-2
d_call: NA
cdr3_nt: TGTGCCAGCAGCCTCCGGATGGCAACCGGGGAGCTGTTTTTT
cdr3_aa: CASSLRMATGELFF

v_call: TRBV6-5
clone_size: NA
j_call: TRBJ2-3
d_call: TRBD2
cdr3_nt: TGTGCCAGCAGTAGCAGCGGGAGGGGGACAGATACGCAGTATTTT
cdr3_aa: CASSSSGRGTDTQYF

v_call: TRBV11-2
clone_size: NA
j_call: TRBJ1-1
d_call: NA
cdr3_nt: TGTGCCAGCAGCTTAGCACAGCCGAACACTGAAGCTTTCTTT
cdr3_aa: CASSLAQPNTEAFF

v_call: TRBV28
clone_size: NA
j_call: TRBJ1-4
d_call: TRBD1
cdr3_nt: TGTGCCAGCAACCCCGGACAGGGGCTAGGTGAAAAACTGTTTTTT
cdr3_aa: CASNPGQGLGEKLFF

v_call: TRBV19
clone_size: NA
j_call: TRBJ2-5
d_call: TRBD1
cdr3_nt: TGTGCCAGTAGTAGCGACAGGGAAGAGACCCAGTACTTC
cdr3_aa: CASSSDREETQYF

v_call: TRBV28
clone_size: NA
j_call: TRBJ1-1
d_call: NA
cdr3_nt: TGTGCCAGCAGTTTATCTCCCCTAGCTTTCTTT
cdr3_aa: CASSLSPLAFF

v_call: TRBV7-2
clone_size: NA
j_call: TRBJ2-1
d_call: NA
cdr3_nt: TGTGCCAGCAGCTTAGTCCTCGGGGATGAGCAGTTCTTC
cdr3_aa: CASSLVLGDEQFF

v_call: TRBV2
clone_size: few
j_call: TRBJ2-1
d_call: NA
cdr3_nt: TGTGCCAGCAGTGAACCCCTAAGGTCCCCTAGGGAGCAGTTCTTC
cdr3_aa: CASSEPLRSPREQFF

v_call: TRBV7-3
clone_size: NA
j_call: TRBJ2-3
d_call: NA
cdr3_nt: TGTGCCAGCAGCGAAGGTGGAGGAGATACGCAGTATTTT
cdr3_aa: CASSEGGGDTQYF

v_call: TRBV5-1
clone_size: once
j_call: TRBJ2-3
d_call: NA
cdr3_nt: TGCGCCAGCAGCTTGGCCGGGACCACGAGCACAGATACGCAGTATTTT
cdr3_aa: CASSLAGTTSTDTQYF

v_call: TRBV7-2
clone_size: NA
j_call: TRBJ2-1
d_call: TRBD2
cdr3_nt: TGTGCCAGCAGCTTAGCCCCCCCCCTTAGCGGGAGGAGGGACAATGAGCAGTTCTTC
cdr3_aa: CASSLAPPLSGRRDNEQFF

v_call: TRBV9
clone_size: NA
j_call: TRBJ2-2
d_call: NA
cdr3_nt: TGTGCCAGCAGCGAAGGACGGCGGAACACCGGGGAGCTGTTTTTT
cdr3_aa: CASSEGRRNTGELFF

v_call: TRBV5-5
clone_size: NA
j_call: TRBJ2-3
d_call: NA
cdr3_nt: TGTGCCAGCAGCTTATTTTACACAGATACGCAGTATTTT
cdr3_aa: CASSLFYTDTQYF

v_call: TRBV25-1
clone_size: NA
j_call: TRBJ2-7
d_call: TRBD1
cdr3_nt: TGTGCCAGCAGTGACCCCGGGACAGGGGGCGCCGAGCAGTACTTC
cdr3_aa: CASSDPGTGGAEQYF

v_call: TRBV29-1
clone_size: NA
j_call: TRBJ1-3
d_call: NA
cdr3_nt: TGCAGCGTTAGTTTGGGGGCGATTGGAAACACCATATATTTT
cdr3_aa: CSVSLGAIGNTIYF

v_call: TRBV28
clone_size: NA
j_call: TRBJ2-1
d_call: NA
cdr3_nt: TGTGCCAGCAGCAATTCGGCCAGGGTGGACAATGAGCAGTTCTTC
cdr3_aa: CASSNSARVDNEQFF

v_call: TRBV10-2
clone_size: NA
j_call: TRBJ2-1
d_call: NA
cdr3_nt: TGCGCCAGCAGTGAGTCGACGGGCAGCAACAATGAGCAGTTCTTC
cdr3_aa: CASSESTGSNNEQFF

v_call: TRBV21-1
clone_size: NA
j_call: TRBJ2-1
d_call: NA
cdr3_nt: TGTGCCAGCAGCAACCCAACTAGCGGGGTATACAATGAGCAGTTCTTC
cdr3_aa: CASSNPTSGVYNEQFF

v_call: TRBV28
clone_size: NA
j_call: TRBJ1-2
d_call: NA
cdr3_nt: TGTGCCAGCAGACCGACAGCTAACTATGGCTACACCTTC
cdr3_aa: CASRPTANYGYTF

v_call: TRBV7-9
clone_size: few
j_call: TRBJ1-2
d_call: TRBD1
cdr3_nt: TGTGCCAGCAGCACGACAGGGTTAGGGTATGGCTACACCTTC
cdr3_aa: CASSTTGLGYGYTF

v_call: TRBV7-3
clone_size: NA
j_call: TRBJ2-1
d_call: NA
cdr3_nt: TGTGCCAGCAGCCCCGCCCCTTATCGGGGCAGGCGTAGGAATGGCAATGAGCAGTTCTTC
cdr3_aa: CASSPAPYRGRRRNGNEQFF

v_call: TRBV7-2
clone_size: NA
j_call: TRBJ2-1
d_call: TRBD2
cdr3_nt: TGTGCCAGCAGCCCCACAAGAGCGGGGGGCCAATACAATGAGCAGTTCTTC
cdr3_aa: CASSPTRAGGQYNEQFF

v_call: TRBV9
clone_size: NA
j_call: TRBJ2-3
d_call: TRBD1
cdr3_nt: TGTGCCAGCGGGGGCACAGGGGGAGGAACAGATACGCAGTATTTT
cdr3_aa: CASGGTGGGTDTQYF

v_call: TRBV19
clone_size: once
j_call: TRBJ1-1
d_call: NA
cdr3_nt: TGCGCCAGTACCTCTAGGGCGGAGTCTGGGGAAGCTTTCTTT
cdr3_aa: CASTSRAESGEAFF

v_call: TRBV6-4
clone_size: NA
j_call: TRBJ2-3
d_call: TRBD2
cdr3_nt: TGTGCCAGCAGCGCAAGGGGGACTAGCGGGGCAGATACGCAGTATTTT
cdr3_aa: CASSARGTSGADTQYF

v_call: TRBV19
clone_size: NA
j_call: TRBJ2-5
d_call: NA
cdr3_nt: TGTGCCACCCAGTCAGGTGCGGAAGAGACCCAGTACTTC
cdr3_aa: CATQSGAEETQYF

v_call: TRBV27
clone_size: NA
j_call: TRBJ2-7
d_call: NA
cdr3_nt: TGTGCCAGCAGTGCCTCGACAGGTTACGAGCAGTACTTC
cdr3_aa: CASSASTGYEQYF

v_call: TRBV7-8
clone_size: NA
j_call: TRBJ1-5
d_call: NA
cdr3_nt: TGTGCCAGCATCCCGGGGCGCGGAAGGAGCAATCAGCCCCAGCATTTT
cdr3_aa: CASIPGRGRSNQPQHF

v_call: TRBV25-1
clone_size: NA
j_call: TRBJ1-6
d_call: TRBD1
cdr3_nt: TGTGCCAGCAGTTTAGGGACAGGGGGGACGCCACCCCTCCACTTT
cdr3_aa: CASSLGTGGTPPLHF

v_call: TRBV5-1
clone_size: once
j_call: TRBJ2-5
d_call: NA
cdr3_nt: TGCGCCAGCAGCCTCTCTGGGGGAGAGACCCAGTACTTC
cdr3_aa: CASSLSGGETQYF

v_call: TRBV7-2
clone_size: NA
j_call: TRBJ2-5
d_call: NA
cdr3_nt: TGTGCCAGCAGCTTGCAAGAGACCCAGTACTTC
cdr3_aa: CASSLQETQYF

v_call: TRBV6-6
clone_size: NA
j_call: TRBJ2-5
d_call: NA
cdr3_nt: TGTGCCAGCACCCGAGGCCCAGAGACCCAGTACTTC
cdr3_aa: CASTRGPETQYF

v_call: TRBV5-4
clone_size: NA
j_call: TRBJ2-5
d_call: NA
cdr3_nt: TGTGCCAGCAGCTTGGGAATCGACAGGATTGAGGAGACCCAGTACTTC
cdr3_aa: CASSLGIDRIEETQYF

v_call: TRBV9
clone_size: NA
j_call: TRBJ1-6
d_call: NA
cdr3_nt: TGTGCCAGCAGCCCCCCGGGTTCCTATAATTCACCCCTCCACTTT
cdr3_aa: CASSPPGSYNSPLHF